The T cell receptor beta chain described here comes from a study of tumor and adjacent non-tumor tissue in lung cancer. The template was RNA from unsorted bulk tissue. As for this clonotype: The antigen is unknown. A junction end diverges from the germline sequence, so it may reflect a read error.

TCRbeta libraries were built with three rounds of nested PCR, modified from ARM-PCR. MiXCR, applied by TCRdb to the multiplex PCR reads, yields one record per CDR3 protein. Seen here are about 66,000 distinct CDR3 sequences, around 73% observed once, and the top ten hold over 25%. Points from the study as a whole: Higher tumor TCR diversity was associated with shorter survival. Significantly higher TCR diversity was found in tumor than normal lung.

Germline CDR1 and CDR2: DFQATT and SNEGSKA (reference sequence). The CDR3 has 11 amino acids. The TCR originated in a man in his sixties with non-small cell lung cancer. The sample consisted of lung tumor tissue. This chain connects TRBV20-1 to TRBJ2-5; D remains ambiguous. The chain's CDR3 is CSAQDQETHYF. The CDR3 DNA reads TGCAGTGCCCAAGACCAAGAGACCCACTACTTC.